This T cell receptor (beta chain) derives from a study of blood T cell repertoires in COVID-19. TCRdb's table, derived via immunoSEQ multiplex PCR, lists solely in-frame clones and lacks some. Among around 250,000 clones, 75% to 90% were seen once, and the ten largest hold about 1.9%. Sequencing input: PBMCs or T cells enriched from blood (not recorded which). The sequence came from a woman in her fifties or sixties who had recovered from COVID-19.

CDR3 nucleotide sequence: TGTGCCAGCAGCCGAGGGGTTTGGGGGGACAATGAGCAGTTCTTC. Protein sequence: CASSRGVWGDNEQFF. The chain is built from TRBV7-6 and TRBJ2-1; maybe TRBD2 (6 bases). This CDR3 is 15 amino acids long. Deletions cut 5 bases from V and 5 bases from J, with 16 bases between. Germline-derived CDR1 and CDR2 are SGHVS and FNYEAQ.